Below, one T cell receptor (beta chain) is given with its context. These data come from a study of blood T cells in healthy people across ages. Study-wide background: Template switching recovered approximately one barcoded beta molecule for every two T cells.

Using a J-beta primer mix together with a sample-barcoded 5' primer, a second PCR was run for roughly 6 to 11 cycles. The yield of each sample was at least 3 million CDR3-containing paired-end reads. TCRdb processed the 5' RACE reads anew with MiXCR; each CDR3 protein has one entry. The sample gives about 580,000 distinct CDR3 sequences, more than 45% of which show up once; 20% to 25% is in the top ten. Germline V gives CDR1 MNHEY, CDR2 SVGEGT. This CDR3 spans 15 amino acids. V was clipped by 5 bases and J by 5 bases, with 16 bases between them. The chain has TRBV6-2 or TRBV6-3 and TRBJ2-4, with a weak D call TRBD2 (5 bases). This sequence was found in an elderly man in good health. Sequenced: blood. The CDR3 sequence: CASSRAGEVENIQYF. CDR3 nucleotide sequence: TGTGCCAGCAGTAGGGCCGGGGAAGTGGAAAACATTCAGTACTTC.